This TCR beta chain was recorded in a study of neoadjuvant nivolumab and ipilimumab in lung cancer. General study results and limits: Compared with tumor-adjacent uninvolved lung, resected tumors showed greater richness and clonality. Pretherapy blood TCR richness correlated positively with resected tumor richness.

The germline V gene encodes CDR1 MDHEN and CDR2 SYDVKM. V shed 1 base and J shed 2 bases, with 9 bases lying between them. The CDR3 sequence is 14 residues long. This clone was detected only once. Its antigen remains unidentified. Only in-frame clones appear in the TCRdb table, and some are missing; sequencing was by immunoSEQ multiplex PCR. Among tens of thousands of clones listed, roughly nine tenths were seen once. The sequencing used peripheral blood, collected after neoadjuvant nivolumab, alone or with ipilimumab, at or shortly before surgery. The source is an adult with non-small cell lung cancer. The rearrangement joins TRBV28 to TRBJ2-7; D may correspond to TRBD1 or TRBD2 (6 bases each). CDR3 sequence: CASSLSGATYEQYF. The CDR3 DNA sequence: TGTGCCAGCAGTTTATCGGGGGCCACCTACGAGCAGTACTTC.